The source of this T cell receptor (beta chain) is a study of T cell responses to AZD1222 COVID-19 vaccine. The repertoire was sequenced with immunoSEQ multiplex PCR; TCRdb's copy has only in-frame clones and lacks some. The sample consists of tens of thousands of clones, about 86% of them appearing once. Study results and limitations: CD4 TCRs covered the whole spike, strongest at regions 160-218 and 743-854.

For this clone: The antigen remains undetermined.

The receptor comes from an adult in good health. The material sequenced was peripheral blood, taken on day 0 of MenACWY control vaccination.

In DNA form, the CDR3 reads TGTGCCTGGAGTGCCGGGTCCATGAACACTGAAGCTTTCTTT. Amino acid sequence: CAWSAGSMNTEAFF. The chain links TRBV30 to TRBJ1-1; D is undetermined. The germline V and J ends were trimmed by 1 base and 0 bases, with 9 bases remaining between them. CDR3 length: 14 residues. CDR1 and CDR2 from the germline V gene are GTSNPN and SVGIG (reference sequence).